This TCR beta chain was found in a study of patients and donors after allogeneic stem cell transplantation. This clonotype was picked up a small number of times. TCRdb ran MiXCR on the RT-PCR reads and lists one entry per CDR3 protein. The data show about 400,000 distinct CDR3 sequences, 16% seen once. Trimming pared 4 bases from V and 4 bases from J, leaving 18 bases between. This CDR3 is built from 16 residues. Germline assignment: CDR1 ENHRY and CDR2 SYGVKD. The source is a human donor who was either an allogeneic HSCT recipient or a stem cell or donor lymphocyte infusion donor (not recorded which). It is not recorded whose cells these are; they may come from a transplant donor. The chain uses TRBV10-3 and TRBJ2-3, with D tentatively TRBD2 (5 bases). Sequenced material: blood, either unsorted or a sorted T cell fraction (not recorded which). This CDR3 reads CAISGDRGSVADTQYF. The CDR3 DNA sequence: TGTGCCATCAGTGGGGATAGAGGGAGTGTCGCAGATACGCAGTATTTT.